The 32 T cell receptor beta chains listed next were all sequenced from one sample in a study of shared clonotypes between healthy human individuals. Sequencing used immunoSEQ multiplex PCR; TCRdb keeps in-frame clones, though not all of them. The repertoire holds about 2.3 million clones, with about 92% as singletons. Sequencing was done on a sample of naive CD4+ T cells from PBMCs. Regarding subset: CD45RA+ positively selected. These TCRs come from a man between 18 and 29 years old in good health. Some clones in this sample may be carry-over from other donors' samples.

The V call is TRBV15, the J call TRBJ1-2; D ambiguous. The germline V gene has CDR1 LNHNV and CDR2 YYDKDF (reference sequence). The CDR3 totals 13 residues. V lost 0 bases and J lost 1, with 3 bases in between. The CDR3 loop is CATSRDLNYGYTF. The CDR3 DNA follows: TGTGCCACCAGCAGAGACCTTAACTATGGCTACACCTTC.

With regard to this clone: The same CDR3 also results from other DNA sequences found in this sample. The chain recombines TRBV7-9 with TRBJ2-3, with 11 bases matching TRBD1. V was clipped by 5 bases and J by 3 bases; unmatched bases: 4. Germline assignment: CDR1 SEHNR and CDR2 FQNEAQ (reference sequence). CDR3 length equals 15 residues. The CDR3 bases are TGTGCCAGCAGCCCCGGGGACAGGGGGACAGATACGCAGTATTTT. Translation: CASSPGDRGTDTQYF.

This chain connects TRBV27 to TRBJ2-3; D is uncertain. V dropped 8 bases and J dropped 0 bases, with 15 bases sitting between them. Germline V gene sequence: CDR1 MNHEY, CDR2 SMNVEV (reference sequence). The CDR3 covers 15 residues. The DNA for the CDR3 is TGTGCCAGCGGTGGACGAGCCTTTAGCACAGATACGCAGTATTTT. It codes for CASGGRAFSTDTQYF.

The chain recombines TRBV19 with TRBJ2-3; TRBD1 agrees at 8 bases. The germline gives CDR1 LNHDA, CDR2 SQIVND (reference sequence). The CDR3 is 16 amino acids. The J segment lost 3 bases and the V segment lost 1 base, leaving 6 bases of the junction unmatched. CDR3 in amino acids: CASSIGQGRTTDTQYF. For the CDR3, the DNA is TGTGCCAGTAGTATAGGACAGGGGAGAACGACAGATACGCAGTATTTT.

The table lists this clone with a few counts. The CDR3 DNA follows: TGTGCCAGCTCACCACAAGGAGGGGGTTACACTGAAGCTTTCTTT. Translating it yields CASSPQGGGYTEAFF. V gene TRBV18 combines with J gene TRBJ1-1, with TRBD1 as a possible D gene (6 bases). The germline V gene has CDR1 KGHSH and CDR2 LQKENI. V dropped 1 base and J dropped 3 bases, with 12 bases sitting between them. The CDR3 spans 15 residues.

This clone was observed a few times. The sample contains more than one DNA sequence encoding this CDR3. The chain has TRBV5-1 and TRBJ1-4, with D uncertain. Germline assignment: CDR1 SGHRS and CDR2 YFSETQ. V gave up 5 bases and J gave up 0 bases, with 5 bases separating them. CDR3 size: 13 residues. CDR3 residues: CASRAATNEKLFF. The CDR3 DNA follows: TGCGCCAGCAGGGCCGCAACTAATGAAAAACTGTTTTTT.

This chain joins TRBV6-5 and TRBJ1-2, with D possibly being TRBD1 (5 bases). V was trimmed by 2 bases and J by 4 bases, leaving 8 bases between them. The CDR3 sequence is 13 residues long. CDR1 is MNHEY and CDR2 is SVGAGI in the germline V gene. As DNA, the CDR3 is TGTGCCAGCAGTTACGGGACGCCCTATGGCTACACCTTC. Protein: CASSYGTPYGYTF.

Remarks on this clone: Within the sample, other DNA sequences also encode this same CDR3. In nucleotides, the CDR3 is TGTGCCAGCAGTGAAGCGGGAGGGTCCTACAATGAGCAGTTCTTC. It translates to CASSEAGGSYNEQFF. This sequence joins TRBV6-1 and TRBJ2-1; 7 nucleotides align to TRBD2. The CDR3 sequence is 15 residues long. Germline V lookup: CDR1 MNHNS, CDR2 SASEGT. V shed 0 bases and J 1 base; nucleotides not matched to a gene: 0.

The chain couples TRBV5-1 to TRBJ2-2, with D uncertain. With 6 bases removed from V and 5 bases from J, the gap between germline ends came to 17 bases. The CDR3 spans 15 residues. Per germline, CDR1 SGHRS and CDR2 YFSETQ. CDR3 residues: CASTPRTQRTGELFF. The DNA for the CDR3 is TGCGCCAGCACTCCCCGGACCCAACGGACCGGGGAGCTGTTTTTT.

This chain uses TRBV28 with TRBJ2-2; unclear D gene. CDR3 length: 13 amino acids. Germline V gene data show CDR1 as MDHEN and CDR2 as SYDVKM. Trimming stripped 11 bases from V and 4 bases from J, with 14 bases between. The CDR3 nucleotides read TGTGCCCTCTACAACAGTCGCACCGGGGAGCTGTTTTTT. Encoded protein: CALYNSRTGELFF. Based on the CDR3 plus reference TRBV28 and TRBJ2-2, the full variable domain is DVKVTQSSRYLVKRTGEKVFLECVQDMDHENMFWYRQDPGLGLRLIYFSYDVKMKEKGDIPEGYSVSREKKERFSLILESASTNQTSMYLCALYNSRTGELFFGEGSRLTVL.

The rearrangement links TRBV5-6 to TRBJ1-1; perhaps TRBD1 as D (6 bases). This CDR3 comprises 15 residues. Germline-derived CDR1 and CDR2 are SGHDT and YYEEEE. V was shortened by 2 bases and J by 2 bases, with 13 bases between the two germline ends. In DNA, the CDR3 is TGTGCCAGCAGCTTTATCAGGGGACTAAACACTGAAGCTTTCTTT. As protein: CASSFIRGLNTEAFF.

The rearrangement joins TRBV7-9 to TRBJ1-2; a weak D match, TRBD1 (6 bases). Trimming took off 1 base at V and 2 bases at J, with 14 bases between the two ends. The germline gives CDR1 SEHNR, CDR2 FQNEAQ (reference sequence). The CDR3 covers 16 residues. CDR3 coding DNA: TGTGCCAGCAGCTTAGGAGAGGGCAGGGGCAACTATGGCTACACCTTC. It specifies CASSLGEGRGNYGYTF.

The rearrangement joins TRBV6-5 to TRBJ1-3, with TRBD1 as a possible D gene (5 bases). Trimming shortened V by 6 bases and J by 8 bases, and 14 bases separated the two germline ends. This CDR3 contains 13 residues. Germline CDR1 reads MNHEY; CDR2 reads SVGAGI. The CDR3 region has the DNA TGTGCCAGCAGACCGAATGGGGGGGACACCATATATTTT. It encodes CASRPNGGDTIYF.

The rearrangement uses TRBV5-4 and TRBJ2-3, with 12 positions matching TRBD2. Germline-derived CDR1 and CDR2 are SGHNT and YYREEE (reference sequence). The CDR3 runs to 15 residues. J was trimmed by 5 bases and V by 0 bases; bases with no gene match: 1. CDR3 nucleotide sequence: TGTGCCAGCAGCTTGGGACTAGCGGGAGTAGATACGCAGTATTTT. Residues: CASSLGLAGVDTQYF.

Turning to this clone: Within the sample, other DNA sequences also encode this same CDR3. J is TRBJ2-1 and V is TRBV9, with TRBD2 matching over 11 bases. V lost 0 bases, J lost 8 bases, and 4 bases stayed unmatched. CDR1 and CDR2 from the germline V gene are SGDLS and YYNGEE. This CDR3 contains 15 residues. In nucleotides, the CDR3 is TGTGCCAGCAGCGTAGGGCTAGCGGGAGGTTATGAGCAGTTCTTC. Translating it yields CASSVGLAGGYEQFF.

The chain links TRBV7-9 to TRBJ2-5; 9 nucleotides agree with TRBD1. The J call may be faulty, since TRBJ2-7 better matches the DNA end. The germline CDR1 and CDR2 sequences are SEHNR and FQNEAQ (reference sequence). The CDR3 is made up of 14 amino acids. CDR3 in amino acids: CASSRDRDLSEQYF. For the CDR3, the DNA is TGTGCCAGCAGCCGGGACAGGGACCTATCCGAGCAGTACTTC.

The V and J genes are TRBV30 and TRBJ1-3, with D possibly matching TRBD1 (6 bases). The CDR3 loop spans 15 amino acids. V was trimmed by 4 bases and J by 0 bases, leaving 13 bases between them. Germline values: CDR1 GTSNPN, CDR2 SVGIG (reference sequence). The CDR3 bases are TGTGCCTGGACCCTAGGACAGCTCTCTGGAAACACCATATATTTT. It codes for CAWTLGQLSGNTIYF.

This chain uses TRBV28 with TRBJ2-2; D not certain. V gave up 6 bases and J gave up 6 bases, with 11 bases separating them. Germline V gene lookup returns CDR1 MDHEN and CDR2 SYDVKM. There are 13 residues in the CDR3. As DNA, the CDR3 is TGTGCCAGCAGGTATCTGCTGGCCGGGGAGCTGTTTTTT. As protein: CASRYLLAGELFF.

This chain connects TRBV18 to TRBJ2-7, with TRBD2 matching 9 bases. V lost 6 bases, J lost 6 bases, and 12 bases stayed unmatched. Germline CDR1 is KGHSH and CDR2 is LQKENI. CDR3 length equals 15 residues. The CDR3 DNA reads as TGTGCCAGCTCCCGCGAGGGACTAGCTACGTCCGAGCAGTACTTC. Its protein product is CASSREGLATSEQYF.

This chain connects TRBV7-6 to TRBJ2-7; a weak D match, TRBD2 (5 bases). CDR1 is SGHVS, CDR2 FNYEAQ, per germline. This CDR3 region has 14 residues. V lost 3 bases and J 2 bases, leaving 11 bases between the germline ends. CDR3 sequence: CASSFTADTYEQYF. CDR3 nucleotides: TGTGCCAGCAGCTTCACAGCGGATACCTACGAGCAGTACTTC.

The rearrangement joins TRBV30 to TRBJ2-3, with a possible D match to TRBD1 (5 bases). Trimming stripped 1 base from V and 0 bases from J, with 5 bases between. The CDR3 extends over 13 amino acids. Germline V gene data show CDR1 as GTSNPN and CDR2 as SVGIG (reference sequence). The CDR3 DNA sequence: TGTGCCTGGAGTGGACAGAGCACAGATACGCAGTATTTT. It translates to CAWSGQSTDTQYF.

The rearrangement links TRBV14 to TRBJ2-3; TRBD1 or TRBD2 may be the D gene (6 bases each). Per the germline V gene, CDR1 is SGHDN and CDR2 is FVKESK. This CDR3 region has 15 residues. Trimming shortened V by 3 bases and J by 2 bases, and 12 bases separated the two germline ends. CDR3: CASSHRGQVTDTQYF. In DNA form, the CDR3 reads TGTGCCAGCAGCCACCGGGGGCAGGTCACAGATACGCAGTATTTT.

The V call is TRBV18, the J call TRBJ1-1; no clear D gene. V dropped 5 bases and J dropped 4 bases, with 11 bases sitting between them. Germline CDR1 KGHSH, CDR2 LQKENI. The CDR3 totals 13 residues. The CDR3 sequence is CASSSSSSTEAFF. The CDR3, as DNA: TGTGCCAGCTCATCGAGTAGTAGCACTGAAGCTTTCTTT.

The CDR3 loop reads CASSLRTGSDEQYF. CDR3 DNA: TGTGCCAGCAGCTTGAGGACAGGGAGCGACGAGCAGTACTTC. V is TRBV7-9 and J is TRBJ2-5, with 8 positions matching TRBD1. The J call may be in error: the DNA end matches TRBJ2-7 better. The V gene's germline CDR1 is SEHNR and CDR2 FQNEAQ (reference sequence). There are 14 residues in the CDR3.

This clone has just a few counts. The V and J genes are TRBV2 and TRBJ1-1; D gene ambiguous. The CDR3 spans 13 residues. V shed 4 bases and J shed 2 bases, with 8 bases lying between them. Germline V CDR1 and CDR2: SNHLY, FYNNEI. The CDR3 sequence is CASSADLNTEAFF. For the CDR3, the DNA is TGTGCCAGCAGTGCCGACCTAAACACTGAAGCTTTCTTT.

Points on this clone: The same CDR3 arises from other DNA sequences in this sample as well. The V and J genes are TRBV20-1 and TRBJ2-7; no firm D call. Trimming took 7 bases from V and 6 from J, leaving 4 bases between them. The germline gives CDR1 DFQATT, CDR2 SNEGSKA (reference sequence). There are 8 residues in the CDR3. The CDR3 DNA reads as TGCAGTGTCGGCGAGCAGTACTTC. Its protein product is CSVGEQYF.

A word on this clone: This CDR3 is also generated by other DNA sequences in the sample. The rearrangement uses TRBV18 and TRBJ2-5, with 12 bases matching TRBD2. The V segment lost 3 bases and the J segment 3 bases; nucleotides outside the gene matches: 2. Per germline, CDR1 KGHSH and CDR2 LQKENI. The CDR3 has 15 amino acids. The CDR3 loop is CASSPGLAGEETQYF. The DNA of the CDR3 is TGTGCCAGCTCACCGGGACTAGCGGGCGAAGAGACCCAGTACTTC.

The chain employs TRBV7-9 and TRBJ2-5; tentatively, D is TRBD2 (6 bases). This CDR3 has 13 amino acids. V was cut by 4 bases and J by 3 bases, with 9 bases left in between. The germline V gene has CDR1 SEHNR and CDR2 FQNEAQ (reference sequence). In DNA form, the CDR3 reads TGTGCCAGCAGCTCTTTAGCGGAAGAGACCCAGTACTTC. It yields the protein CASSSLAEETQYF.

The rearrangement links TRBV30 to TRBJ1-2; possible D gene TRBD1, 6 bases. The CDR3 spans 15 residues. Germline V gene sequence: CDR1 GTSNPN, CDR2 SVGIG (reference sequence). Between the trimmed V and J ends, which lost 0 bases and 0 bases, there was a span of 11 bases. The CDR3 reads CAWSVRGPANYGYTF. The CDR3 DNA reads as TGTGCCTGGAGTGTACGGGGGCCGGCTAACTATGGCTACACCTTC.

The chain employs TRBV7-9 and TRBJ2-6; TRBD2 is a possible D gene (6 bases). Germline CDR1 is SEHNR and CDR2 is FQNEAQ (reference sequence). This CDR3 has 17 residues. V lost 5 bases and J 0 bases, leaving 14 bases between the germline ends. CDR3 residues: CASSEGLTSSGANVLTF. CDR3 nucleotide sequence: TGTGCCAGCAGCGAGGGACTGACAAGCTCTGGGGCCAACGTCCTGACTTTC. Combining the CDR3 with reference TRBV7-9 and TRBJ2-6 gives the whole variable domain DTGVSQNPRHKITKRGQNVTFRCDPISEHNRLYWYRQTLGQGPEFLTYFQNEAQLEKSRLLSDRFSAERPKGSFSTLEIQRTEQGDSAMYLCASSEGLTSSGANVLTFGAGSRLTVL.

The CDR3, as DNA: TGTGCCAGCAACCGTGGGGCCCCCAAGGGCTACACCTTC. It codes for CASNRGAPKGYTF. The rearrangement uses TRBV28 and TRBJ1-2, with D perhaps matching TRBD1 (5 bases). The CDR3 is 13 amino acids. Per the germline V gene, CDR1 is MDHEN and CDR2 is SYDVKM. Trimming removed 7 bases at V and 8 bases at J, with 17 bases between.

Details on this clone: Other DNA sequences within the sample encode an identical CDR3. This rearrangement joins TRBV11-3 to TRBJ2-1; D assignment may be TRBD1 or TRBD2 (5 bases each). The ends were cut back, 5 bases at V and 4 bases at J, with 12 bases in the middle. The CDR3 runs 14 residues. Germline-derived CDR1 and CDR2 are SGHNT and YENEEA. The CDR3 DNA sequence: TGTGCCAGCAGCCCAGGGACCACTTACAATGAGCAGTTCTTC. It is translated as CASSPGTTYNEQFF.